These T cell receptor beta chains were read from a single sample in a study of circulating CD8 cells and anti-PD-1 response in melanoma. Via MiXCR, TCRdb re-called the reads, giving one row per CDR3 protein. The table lists fewer than 600 distinct CDR3 sequences, approximately 9% of them singletons. Sample: CD8+ T cells from PBMCs, taken at baseline or after one month of anti-PD-1 therapy (not recorded which). All receptors come from a human donor with melanoma. CDR3s include the opening cysteine and the closing phenylalanine or tryptophan. Fields, in order: J gene, V gene, D gene, clone size, CDR3 protein, CDR3 DNA. The D gene is left open where the match is weak. A clone size is listed for some rows: how often the clone was seen (once, few, many), or a class if it is expanded.

j_gene: TRBJ1-2
v_gene: TRBV29-1
d_gene: TRBD1
abundance: medium-sized
CDR3aa: CSVEGIPGQEDF
CDR3nt: TGCAGCGTTGAAGGTATACCGGGACAGGAGGACTTC

j_gene: TRBJ2-3
v_gene: TRBV20-1
d_gene: TRBD1
abundance: few
CDR3aa: CSASRPGGTQYF
CDR3nt: TGCAGTGCTAGTCGTCCAGGGGGTACGCAGTATTTT

j_gene: TRBJ1-2
v_gene: TRBV27
d_gene: TRBD1
abundance: -
CDR3aa: CASSPYRTGHPSF
CDR3nt: TGCGCCAGCAGTCCCTACCGGACAGGGCACCCCAGCTTC

j_gene: TRBJ2-1
v_gene: TRBV28
d_gene: TRBD1
abundance: medium-sized
CDR3aa: CASRRIRGQGTTFF
CDR3nt: TGTGCCAGCAGGAGAATCCGGGGACAGGGAACTACGTTCTTC

j_gene: TRBJ2-7
v_gene: TRBV27
d_gene: -
abundance: medium-sized
CDR3aa: CASSLVGQETYEQYF
CDR3nt: TGTGCCAGCAGTTTAGTCGGCCAGGAGACCTACGAGCAGTACTTC

j_gene: TRBJ1-1
v_gene: TRBV18
d_gene: -
abundance: medium-sized
CDR3aa: CASSPGGDTEAFF
CDR3nt: TGTGCCAGCTCACCAGGAGGGGACACTGAAGCTTTCTTT

j_gene: TRBJ2-4
v_gene: TRBV14
d_gene: TRBD1
abundance: medium-sized
CDR3aa: CASSPFDGTGKLAKNIQYF
CDR3nt: TGTGCCAGCAGCCCTTTTGACGGGACAGGGAAATTGGCCAAAAACATTCAGTACTTC

j_gene: TRBJ1-2
v_gene: TRBV27
d_gene: TRBD1
abundance: large
CDR3aa: CASSPSRTGHPSF
CDR3nt: TGTGCCAGCAGTCCCTCCCGGACAGGGCACCCCAGCTTC

j_gene: TRBJ1-1
v_gene: TRBV7-3
d_gene: -
abundance: -
CDR3aa: CASSLTRRVAEAFF
CDR3nt: TGTGCCAGCAGCTTAACCAGGAGGGTTGCTGAGGCTTTCTTT

j_gene: TRBJ2-7
v_gene: TRBV6-5
d_gene: TRBD1
abundance: large
CDR3aa: CASTGTGVYEQYF
CDR3nt: TGTGCCAGCACCGGGACAGGGGTCTACGAGCAGTACTTC

j_gene: TRBJ2-1
v_gene: TRBV5-6
d_gene: TRBD2
abundance: medium-sized
CDR3aa: CASSPGGLYSGRNNEQFF
CDR3nt: TGTGCCAGCAGCCCAGGGGGGTTATATAGCGGGAGAAACAATGAGCAGTTCTTC

j_gene: TRBJ2-1
v_gene: TRBV5-5
d_gene: -
abundance: medium-sized
CDR3aa: CASSPGGRGLYNEQFF
CDR3nt: TGTGCCAGCAGCCCCGGGGGGCGGGGCCTTTACAATGAGCAGTTCTTC

j_gene: TRBJ1-5
v_gene: TRBV7-3
d_gene: -
abundance: large
CDR3aa: CASSPSGGNQPQHF
CDR3nt: TGTGCCAGCAGCCCGAGTGGTGGCAATCAGCCCCAGCATTTT

j_gene: TRBJ2-7
v_gene: TRBV7-2
d_gene: TRBD2
abundance: large
CDR3aa: CASSPRGSGSTDEQYF
CDR3nt: TGTGCCAGCAGCCCCCGGGGTAGCGGGAGCACCGACGAGCAGTACTTC

j_gene: TRBJ2-7
v_gene: TRBV10-2
d_gene: TRBD2
abundance: large
CDR3aa: CASRSTSGRSYEQYF
CDR3nt: TGCGCCAGCAGATCGACTAGCGGGAGATCCTACGAGCAGTACTTC

j_gene: TRBJ1-5
v_gene: TRBV27
d_gene: TRBD1
abundance: medium-sized
CDR3aa: CASSYGQGVGQPQHF
CDR3nt: TGTGCCAGCAGTTACGGACAGGGGGTTGGGCAGCCCCAGCATTTT

j_gene: TRBJ1-1
v_gene: TRBV19
d_gene: -
abundance: medium-sized
CDR3aa: CASSIQSEAFF
CDR3nt: TGTGCCAGTAGTATCCAGAGTGAAGCTTTCTTT

j_gene: TRBJ2-7
v_gene: TRBV2
d_gene: -
abundance: -
CDR3aa: CASSEPTVAYEQYF
CDR3nt: TGTGCCAGCAGTGAACCTACAGTAGCCTACGAGCAGTACTTC

j_gene: TRBJ2-5
v_gene: TRBV27
d_gene: TRBD2
abundance: medium-sized
CDR3aa: CASRGLAGGIQETQYF
CDR3nt: TGTGCCAGCAGGGGACTAGCGGGGGGAATTCAAGAGACCCAGTACTTC

j_gene: TRBJ1-2
v_gene: TRBV30
d_gene: -
abundance: few
CDR3aa: CAWTLGWAQGYTF
CDR3nt: TGTGCCTGGACCTTGGGGTGGGCGCAGGGCTACACCTTC

j_gene: TRBJ1-5
v_gene: TRBV11-2
d_gene: -
abundance: medium-sized
CDR3aa: CASSPFPAELNQPQHF
CDR3nt: TGTGCCAGCAGCCCCTTCCCGGCAGAACTCAATCAGCCCCAGCATTTT

j_gene: TRBJ2-7
v_gene: TRBV19
d_gene: -
abundance: large
CDR3aa: CASSRGSYEQYF
CDR3nt: TGTGCCAGTAGTAGGGGCTCCTACGAGCAGTACTTC

j_gene: TRBJ2-7
v_gene: TRBV6-2/TRBV6-3
d_gene: -
abundance: medium-sized
CDR3aa: CASTDWGPYEQYF
CDR3nt: TGTGCCAGCACCGACTGGGGACCCTACGAGCAGTACTTC

j_gene: TRBJ2-7
v_gene: TRBV20-1
d_gene: TRBD1
abundance: -
CDR3aa: CSARPGGSYEQYF
CDR3nt: TGCAGTGCTCGGCCAGGGGGATCCTACGAGCAGTACTTC

j_gene: TRBJ2-2
v_gene: TRBV4-1
d_gene: -
abundance: medium-sized
CDR3aa: CASSQVAGTNTGELFF
CDR3nt: TGCGCCAGCAGCCAAGTAGCAGGAACGAACACCGGGGAGCTGTTTTTT

j_gene: TRBJ2-5
v_gene: TRBV19
d_gene: -
abundance: medium-sized
CDR3aa: CASTFQETQYF
CDR3nt: TGTGCCAGTACCTTCCAAGAGACCCAGTACTTC

j_gene: TRBJ2-1
v_gene: TRBV13
d_gene: -
abundance: -
CDR3aa: CASSSGPQGEQFF
CDR3nt: TGTGCCAGCAGCAGCGGCCCTCAGGGTGAGCAGTTCTTC

j_gene: TRBJ2-1
v_gene: TRBV4-2
d_gene: TRBD2
abundance: large
CDR3aa: CASSQDAGGGNEQFF
CDR3nt: TGTGCCAGCAGCCAAGATGCGGGAGGGGGGAATGAGCAGTTCTTC

j_gene: TRBJ2-7
v_gene: TRBV27
d_gene: -
abundance: large
CDR3aa: CASSYLSEQYF
CDR3nt: TGTGCCAGCAGTTATTTGTCCGAGCAGTACTTC

j_gene: TRBJ1-1
v_gene: TRBV19
d_gene: -
abundance: medium-sized
CDR3aa: CASSIGGKADLFTEAFF
CDR3nt: TGTGCCAGTAGTATAGGGGGGAAGGCAGACCTATTCACTGAAGCTTTCTTT

j_gene: TRBJ2-1
v_gene: TRBV20-1
d_gene: TRBD1
abundance: medium-sized
CDR3aa: CSARDRPTYNEQFF
CDR3nt: TGCAGTGCTAGGGACAGGCCCACATACAATGAGCAGTTCTTC

j_gene: TRBJ2-1
v_gene: TRBV2
d_gene: -
abundance: large
CDR3aa: CAIIPGPIYNEQFF
CDR3nt: TGTGCCATTATACCGGGACCGATCTACAATGAGCAGTTCTTC

j_gene: TRBJ2-3
v_gene: TRBV19
d_gene: TRBD2
abundance: medium-sized
CDR3aa: CASSPGLAGERTDTQYF
CDR3nt: TGTGCCAGTAGTCCCGGACTAGCGGGAGAGAGGACAGATACGCAGTATTTT

j_gene: TRBJ2-3
v_gene: TRBV20-1
d_gene: -
abundance: large
CDR3aa: CSAPVEFTDTQYF
CDR3nt: TGCAGTGCCCCGGTGGAGTTTACGGATACGCAGTATTTT

j_gene: TRBJ1-2
v_gene: TRBV2
d_gene: -
abundance: medium-sized
CDR3aa: CASSDGPGGRAGYTF
CDR3nt: TGTGCCAGCAGTGACGGGCCGGGGGGTCGAGCCGGCTACACCTTC

j_gene: TRBJ2-4
v_gene: TRBV20-1
d_gene: -
abundance: large
CDR3aa: CSAPSLREIVNIQYF
CDR3nt: TGCAGTGCTCCCTCCCTAAGGGAAATAGTAAACATTCAGTACTTC

j_gene: TRBJ2-7
v_gene: TRBV28
d_gene: TRBD1
abundance: large
CDR3aa: CASSLPGTGNEQYF
CDR3nt: TGTGCCAGCAGTCTCCCCGGGACAGGGAACGAGCAGTACTTC

j_gene: TRBJ1-2
v_gene: TRBV28
d_gene: TRBD1
abundance: medium-sized
CDR3aa: CASSPSKTGYGYGYTF
CDR3nt: TGTGCCAGCAGTCCGAGTAAGACAGGGTACGGCTATGGCTACACCTTC

j_gene: TRBJ2-7
v_gene: TRBV28
d_gene: TRBD2
abundance: medium-sized
CDR3aa: CASSKTGTSGRARTYEQYF
CDR3nt: TGTGCCAGCAGTAAGACCGGGACTAGCGGGAGGGCGCGAACCTACGAGCAGTACTTC

j_gene: TRBJ2-1
v_gene: TRBV24-1
d_gene: TRBD2
abundance: medium-sized
CDR3aa: CATSDLAGGAYNEQFF
CDR3nt: TGTGCCACCAGTGACCTGGCGGGGGGGGCATACAATGAGCAGTTCTTC

j_gene: TRBJ1-2
v_gene: TRBV28
d_gene: -
abundance: medium-sized
CDR3aa: CASREYRYTF
CDR3nt: TGTGCCAGCCGGGAATATCGTTACACCTTC

j_gene: TRBJ2-1
v_gene: TRBV19
d_gene: -
abundance: large
CDR3aa: CASSIGASDDNEQFF
CDR3nt: TGTGCCAGTAGTATAGGGGCTAGCGACGACAATGAGCAGTTCTTC

j_gene: TRBJ2-5
v_gene: TRBV28
d_gene: TRBD2
abundance: few
CDR3aa: CASTSGRETQYF
CDR3nt: TGTGCCAGCACCAGCGGGAGGGAGACCCAGTACTTC

j_gene: TRBJ2-2
v_gene: TRBV4-3
d_gene: -
abundance: large
CDR3aa: CASSPRDGGNTGELFF
CDR3nt: TGCGCCAGCAGCCCCAGGGACGGGGGGAACACCGGGGAGCTGTTTTTT

j_gene: TRBJ1-2
v_gene: TRBV2
d_gene: -
abundance: medium-sized
CDR3aa: CASSPSSSGAGYTF
CDR3nt: TGTGCCAGCAGTCCTTCCTCGTCCGGTGCTGGCTACACCTTC

j_gene: TRBJ1-6
v_gene: TRBV5-8
d_gene: -
abundance: medium-sized
CDR3aa: CASSDPRDTLNSPLHF
CDR3nt: TGTGCCAGCAGCGATCCCCGGGACACCCTAAATTCACCCCTCCACTTT

j_gene: TRBJ2-5
v_gene: TRBV19
d_gene: -
abundance: medium-sized
CDR3aa: CASSAGHSEAQYF
CDR3nt: TGTGCCAGTAGTGCGGGACACTCGGAGGCCCAGTACTTC

j_gene: TRBJ2-7
v_gene: TRBV7-6
d_gene: -
abundance: large
CDR3aa: CASSLDGSSNEQYF
CDR3nt: TGTGCCAGCAGCTTAGATGGATCGTCGAACGAGCAGTACTTC

j_gene: TRBJ2-5
v_gene: TRBV20-1
d_gene: TRBD2
abundance: medium-sized
CDR3aa: CSARDRGTSGRYQETQYF
CDR3nt: TGCAGTGCTAGAGACCGGGGGACTAGCGGGAGGTACCAAGAGACCCAGTACTTC

j_gene: TRBJ2-5
v_gene: TRBV25-1
d_gene: -
abundance: medium-sized
CDR3aa: CASSERSRVGETQYF
CDR3nt: TGTGCCAGCAGTGAACGGTCCAGGGTAGGAGAGACCCAGTACTTC

j_gene: TRBJ2-1
v_gene: TRBV9
d_gene: -
abundance: large
CDR3aa: CASSVNANEQFF
CDR3nt: TGTGCCAGCAGCGTAAATGCCAATGAGCAGTTCTTC

j_gene: TRBJ2-2
v_gene: TRBV9
d_gene: TRBD2
abundance: medium-sized
CDR3aa: CASSVGVAGGVTGELFF
CDR3nt: TGTGCCAGCAGCGTAGGGGTCGCGGGAGGGGTCACCGGGGAGCTGTTTTTT

j_gene: TRBJ1-5
v_gene: TRBV28
d_gene: -
abundance: medium-sized
CDR3aa: CASQRRGNQPQHF
CDR3nt: TGTGCCAGCCAACGCCGCGGCAATCAGCCCCAGCATTTT

j_gene: TRBJ2-7
v_gene: TRBV20-1
d_gene: -
abundance: medium-sized
CDR3aa: CSARSGEFYEQYF
CDR3nt: TGCAGTGCTAGGTCGGGGGAGTTCTACGAGCAGTACTTC

j_gene: TRBJ2-7
v_gene: TRBV20-1
d_gene: TRBD2
abundance: -
CDR3aa: CSASLISGSYEQYF
CDR3nt: TGCAGTGCTAGCTTAATTAGCGGGAGTTACGAGCAGTACTTC

j_gene: TRBJ1-1
v_gene: TRBV28
d_gene: -
abundance: medium-sized
CDR3aa: CASSFPGQNLNTEAFF
CDR3nt: TGTGCCAGCAGTTTCCCCGGACAAAACCTGAACACTGAAGCTTTCTTT

j_gene: TRBJ2-5
v_gene: TRBV4-3
d_gene: -
abundance: medium-sized
CDR3aa: CASSQGVSSPQETQYF
CDR3nt: TGCGCCAGCAGCCAAGGGGTATCGAGCCCACAAGAGACCCAGTACTTC

j_gene: TRBJ2-2
v_gene: TRBV5-5
d_gene: TRBD2
abundance: medium-sized
CDR3aa: CASSLRLAGRTGELFF
CDR3nt: TGTGCCAGCAGCCTGCGACTAGCGGGAAGGACCGGGGAGCTGTTTTTT

j_gene: TRBJ2-1
v_gene: TRBV27
d_gene: -
abundance: large
CDR3aa: CAAGKRRNEQFF
CDR3nt: TGTGCCGCCGGTAAAAGGAGGAATGAGCAGTTCTTC